What follows are 13 T cell receptor beta chains derived from one specimen sequenced in a study of T cell changes during pregnancy in multiple sclerosis. Profiling relied on immunoSEQ multiplex PCR, and the TCRdb table lists in-frame clones only, not all of them. Found here are some 69,000 clones, approximately 92% of them singletons; the top ten hold 2% to 2.5%. This specimen was peripheral blood, taken in the second trimester of pregnancy. The source of these receptors is a female donor in good health, enrolled as a control in a pregnancy study.

The rearrangement links TRBV21-1 to TRBJ2-7; the DNA was not used to check the table's D call, TRBD1. TRBV21-1 is recorded as a pseudogene. This CDR3 is 15 amino acids long. The CDR3 here is CAKPQRWDRTYEQYF. Here the CDR3 DNA reads TGTGCTAAACCCCAACGTTGGGACAGAACCTACGAGCAGTACTTC.

The chain uses TRBV5-6 and TRBJ1-1; D is perhaps TRBD1 (5 bases). The CDR3 totals 14 residues. V lost 0 bases, J lost 4 bases, and 10 bases lay in between. Germline V CDR1 and CDR2: SGHDT, YYEEEE. CDR3 amino acids: CASSLDRRLTEAFF. The DNA of the CDR3 is TGTGCCAGCAGCTTGGACAGGCGGCTCACTGAAGCTTTCTTT.

The V gene is TRBV29-1, the J gene TRBJ1-4; 7 bases line up with TRBD1. CDR1 is SQVTM and CDR2 is ANQGSEA in the germline V gene. This CDR3 is 12 amino acids long. The trim removed 7 bases at V and 7 bases at J, leaving 6 bases unmatched. The chain's CDR3 is CSALTGSEKLFF. As DNA, the CDR3 is TGCAGCGCTTTGACAGGGAGTGAAAAACTGTTTTTT.

The chain carries TRBV27 and TRBJ2-5; 9 nucleotides agree with TRBD2. The CDR3 is 13 amino acids. V was clipped by 11 bases and J by 1 base; unmatched bases: 5. CDR1 is MNHEY, CDR2 SMNVEV, per germline (reference sequence). In nucleotides, the CDR3 is TGTGCCTGTAGCGGGGGACCCCAAGAGACCCAGTACTTC. It codes for CACSGGPQETQYF.

This sequence joins TRBV7-2 and TRBJ2-3; D call uncertain. CDR3 length equals 11 residues. V lost 6 bases to trimming and J lost 2 bases, with 3 bases between them. Germline V CDR1 and CDR2: SGHTA, FQGNSA. CDR3 nucleotide sequence: TGTGCCAGCAGGTACACAGATACGCAGTATTTT. Amino acid sequence: CASRYTDTQYF. Complete variable domain (other parts from reference TRBV7-2 and TRBJ2-3): GAGVSQSPSNKVTEKGKDVELRCDPISGHTALYWYRQSLGQGLEFLIYFQGNSAPDKSGLPSDRFSAERTGGSVSTLTIQRTQQEDSAVYLCASRYTDTQYFGPGTRLTVL.

The V and J genes are TRBV15 and TRBJ1-3; 7 bases map to TRBD1. CDR1 and CDR2 (germline): LNHNV, YYDKDF (reference sequence). CDR3 length: 16 amino acids. J gave up 0 bases and V 3 bases, and 5 bases lay outside the gene matches. In nucleotides, the CDR3 is TGTGCCACCAGCAGCGGGGACAGCCCCTCTGGAAACACCATATATTTT. Protein product: CATSSGDSPSGNTIYF.

The V call is TRBV19, the J call TRBJ1-2; 9 bases line up with TRBD1. The ends lost 5 bases at V and 7 bases at J; junction bases unmatched: 11. Germline V gene data show CDR1 as LNHDA and CDR2 as SQIVND (reference sequence). The CDR3 is made up of 15 amino acids. CDR3 residues: CASSLGQGREPGYTF. The CDR3 bases are TGTGCCAGTAGTCTCGGACAGGGGAGAGAGCCTGGCTACACCTTC.

The V and J genes are TRBV10-3 and TRBJ2-5; possibly TRBD2 for D (5 bases). The CDR3 is made up of 14 amino acids. The V gene lost 5 bases and the J gene lost 5 bases, with 15 bases spanning the gap. Per the germline V gene, CDR1 is ENHRY and CDR2 is SYGVKD. CDR3 in amino acids: CAISPTTQKETQYF. In nucleotides, the CDR3 is TGTGCCATCAGTCCGACTACTCAAAAGGAGACCCAGTACTTC.

The chain links TRBV2 to TRBJ2-5; 9 bases match TRBD2. The CDR3 runs to 14 residues. The junction had 5 bases not matched to a gene; V was cut back by 6 bases and J by 3 bases. Germline CDR1 reads SNHLY; CDR2 reads FYNNEI. CDR3: CASRWAGGEETQYF. The DNA of the CDR3 is TGTGCCAGCAGATGGGCGGGGGGGGAAGAGACCCAGTACTTC.

The V gene is TRBV28, the J gene TRBJ2-5, with 12 positions matching TRBD1. The CDR3 totals 16 residues. The germline V gene encodes CDR1 MDHEN and CDR2 SYDVKM. V lost 3 bases, J lost 7 bases, and 9 bases stayed unmatched. CDR3 sequence: CASSFVGDRGRGTQYF. CDR3 DNA sequence: TGTGCCAGCAGTTTCGTCGGGGACAGGGGGCGTGGGACCCAGTACTTC.

J is TRBJ2-6 and V is TRBV9; TRBD1 is a possible D gene (5 bases). The CDR3 is 17 amino acids. Trimming removed 2 bases from V and 2 bases from J, with 14 bases in between. The germline CDR1 and CDR2 sequences are SGDLS and YYNGEE. Here the CDR3 reads CASSVLQGIAGANVLTF. The CDR3 nucleotides are TGTGCCAGCAGCGTGCTCCAGGGAATAGCTGGGGCCAACGTCCTGACTTTC. Full variable domain (rest looked up from reference TRBV9 and TRBJ2-6): DSGVTQTPKHLITATGQRVTLRCSPRSGDLSVYWYQQSLDQGLQFLIQYYNGEERAKGNILERFSAQQFPDLHSELNLSSLELGDSALYFCASSVLQGIAGANVLTFGAGSRLTVL.

The chain couples TRBV6-6 to TRBJ2-1; 9 nucleotides line up with TRBD2. The ends lost 5 bases at V and 6 bases at J; junction bases unmatched: 5. This CDR3 has 14 residues. Germline V gives CDR1 MNHNY, CDR2 SVGAGI (reference sequence). The CDR3 loop is CASSQAGGPNEQFF. The CDR3 DNA reads as TGTGCCAGCAGTCAGGCGGGGGGGCCCAATGAGCAGTTCTTC.

The chain carries TRBV9 and TRBJ2-3; D is possibly TRBD1 (5 bases). CDR1 and CDR2 (germline): SGDLS, YYNGEE. This CDR3 is 15 amino acids long. With 0 bases removed from V and 1 base from J, the gap between germline ends came to 9 bases. This chain's CDR3 is CASSVGVGGTDTQYF. The CDR3 DNA reads TGTGCCAGCAGCGTAGGGGTAGGGGGCACAGATACGCAGTATTTT.